This T cell receptor (beta chain) was identified in a study of immune heterogeneity within non-small cell lung tumors. Across the whole study: Of all tumors, 4 turned out to be squamous cell carcinomas, about eleven were non-squamous carcinomas and 1 was not otherwise specified.

The template for each sample was 600 ng of genomic DNA, which had been extracted from bulk tumor tissue. Surgery yielded several widely spaced biopsies per primary tumor. Curative surgery was performed on patients who had untreated, newly diagnosed non-small cell lung cancer. Whole-study findings and limits: Recurrence of identical dominant CDR3 beta clonotypes was observed across intrapatient tumor sites, concomitant with site-unique high-frequency clones. High-frequency T-cell receptor beta clonotypes differed largely between individual patients.

TCR beta CDR3 was amplified by multiplex PCR, first round 10 to 11 cycles, 32 V and 13 J primers. Each CDR3 protein is one row after TCRdb ran MiXCR on the multiplex PCR reads. This sample has fewer than 13,000 distinct CDR3 sequences; around 30% occur once, and the top ten carry roughly 13%. Turning to this clonotype: What it recognizes is unknown. A much more abundant neighbour one base away suggests this may be a read error.

The sample consisted of lung tumor tissue. The sequence came from a man aged 50-60 years with non-small cell lung cancer.

In nucleotides, the CDR3 is TGCAGTGTCTGGACAGGGGGCGACTACTACGAGCAGTACTTC. Amino acid sequence: CSVWTGGDYYEQYF. The gene calls are TRBV20-1 and TRBJ2-7; 11 bases fit TRBD1. After removal of 7 bases from V and 3 bases from J, the junction contained 8 bases not matched to a gene. Germline V lookup: CDR1 DFQATT, CDR2 SNEGSKA (reference sequence). The CDR3 extends over 14 amino acids.